The 7 T cell receptor beta chains reported below all come from one sample, sequenced in a study of low-dose radiotherapy and immunotherapy resistance in tumors. Covering alpha and beta chains, TRAV- and TRBV-specific primers were used for the first-strand cDNA. Over roughly 20 PCR cycles, TCRs were amplified from a constant-region primer and V-primer adapter. TCRdb recomputed calls from the reads with MiXCR, one row per CDR3 protein. The data show under 20,000 distinct CDR3 sequences, with about 74% seen just once and over 10% held by the top ten. The receptors come from a human donor with advanced metastatic prostate, ovarian, gallbladder or colorectal cancer (not recorded which). This table probably holds off-target reads from a library built for another chain.

This clonotype was picked up a small number of times. The chain links TRBV5-4 to TRBJ2-6, with TRBD2 matching 8 bases. V dropped 2 bases and J dropped 4; count of bases not matched to a gene: 8. CDR3 length: 17 amino acids. From germline, CDR1 is SGHNT and CDR2 YYREEE (reference sequence). In nucleotides, the CDR3 is TGTGCCAGCAGCTTCTACAGCGGGAGACCCGGGGCCAACGTCCTGACTTTC. Translation gives CASSFYSGRPGANVLTF. Full variable domain (missing parts from reference TRBV5-4 and TRBJ2-6): ETGVTQSPTHLIKTRGQQVTLRCSSQSGHNTVSWYQQALGQGPQFIFQYYREEENGRGNFPPRFSGLQFPNYSSELNVNALELDDSALYLCASSFYSGRPGANVLTFGAGSRLTVL.

This clonotype has a handful of counts. The V call is TRBV5-1, the J call TRBJ2-7; 8 nucleotides line up with TRBD1. J gave up 5 bases and V 1 base, and 8 bases lay outside the gene matches. This CDR3 comprises 15 residues. CDR1 is SGHRS, CDR2 YFSETQ, per germline. The CDR3, as DNA: TGCGCCAGCAGCTTGACGGTTGCAGGGGGCAACGAGCAGTACTTC. It specifies CASSLTVAGGNEQYF. Full variable domain (rest looked up from reference TRBV5-1 and TRBJ2-7): KAGVTQTPRYLIKTRGQQVTLSCSPISGHRSVSWYQQTPGQGLQFLFEYFSETQRNKGNFPGRFSGRQFSNSRSEMNVSTLELGDSALYLCASSLTVAGGNEQYFGPGTRLTVT.

This clonotype was found a few times. The chain links TRBV12-5 to TRBJ2-1; D gene uncertain. Looked up from germline, CDR1 is LGHNT and CDR2 is FRNRAP. The CDR3 consists of 19 residues. V was pared by 2 bases and J by 0 bases, with 20 bases between. The CDR3 here is CASGLYSPAWRHSYNEQFF. Here the CDR3 DNA reads TGTGCTAGTGGTTTGTATTCGCCAGCTTGGCGTCACTCCTACAATGAGCAGTTCTTC. Full variable domain (missing parts from reference TRBV12-5 and TRBJ2-1): DARVTQTPRHKVTEMGQEVTMRCQPILGHNTVFWYRQTMMQGLELLAYFRNRAPLDDSGMPKDRFSAEMPDATLATLKIQPSEPRDSAVYFCASGLYSPAWRHSYNEQFFGPGTRLTVL.

This clonotype was counted a few times. The rearrangement links TRBV11-3 to TRBJ2-5; 10 nucleotides align to TRBD1. The germline V gene has CDR1 SGHNT and CDR2 YENEEA. This CDR3 has 17 residues. With V trimmed by 7 bases and J by 0 bases, 11 bases remained unmatched. CDR3 nucleotides: TGTGCCAGCACCCCGAGGACGGGACAGGGGAACCAAGAGACCCAGTACTTC. Protein sequence: CASTPRTGQGNQETQYF.

This clonotype has only a few counts. This chain links TRBV5-1 with TRBJ2-7, with 7 bases fitting TRBD1. This CDR3 is 15 amino acids long. V dropped 2 bases and J dropped 5; count of bases not matched to a gene: 10. Per the germline V gene, CDR1 is SGHRS and CDR2 is YFSETQ. CDR3 sequence: CASSFTGQGVNEQYF. CDR3 nucleotide sequence: TGCGCCAGCAGCTTTACCGGCCAGGGGGTGAACGAGCAGTACTTC.

The V call is TRBV28, the J call TRBJ2-3; D gene ambiguous. The length of the CDR3 is 15 residues. The ends were cut back, 5 bases at V and 0 bases at J, with 12 bases in the middle. Germline CDR1 reads MDHEN; CDR2 reads SYDVKM. The CDR3 is CASSTSAFSTDTQYF. As DNA, the CDR3 is TGTGCCAGCAGTACCTCCGCGTTTAGCACAGATACGCAGTATTTT.

The genes are TRBV7-8 and TRBJ1-3, with 7 bases identical to TRBD1. This CDR3 has 17 residues. The V segment lost 4 bases and the J segment 0 bases; nucleotides outside the gene matches: 9. Germline V gene lookup returns CDR1 SGHVS and CDR2 FQNEAQ. This CDR3 is CASSSTRGFHSGNTIYF. CDR3 bases: TGTGCCAGCAGCTCGACCAGGGGGTTCCACTCTGGAAACACCATATATTTT.